The 2 T cell receptor beta chains given below trace back to one sample, sequenced in a study of blood T cell repertoires in COVID-19. Libraries were prepared by immunoSEQ multiplex PCR; TCRdb keeps only in-frame clonotypes and omits some of them. Of 150,000 to 200,000 clones listed, roughly 85% are singletons. Specimen: peripheral blood. The receptors were sampled from a man aged 60 to 69 with acute or convalescent COVID-19.

This clone was seen a single time. The genes are TRBV5-1 and TRBJ1-1; D remains unclear. Between the trimmed V and J ends, which lost 4 bases and 2 bases, there was a span of 12 bases. Germline V gene lookup returns CDR1 SGHRS and CDR2 YFSETQ. CDR3 size: 14 residues. CDR3 protein: CASSGGQANTEAFF. In DNA form, the CDR3 reads TGCGCCAGCAGCGGTGGGCAGGCAAACACTGAAGCTTTCTTT. Full variable domain (missing parts from reference TRBV5-1 and TRBJ1-1): KAGVTQTPRYLIKTRGQQVTLSCSPISGHRSVSWYQQTPGQGLQFLFEYFSETQRNKGNFPGRFSGRQFSNSRSEMNVSTLELGDSALYLCASSGGQANTEAFFGQGTRLTVV.

V and J are TRBV5-1 and TRBJ1-3, with D uncertain. V was pared by 4 bases and J by 0 bases, with 11 bases between. CDR1 and CDR2 from the germline V gene are SGHRS and YFSETQ. This CDR3 comprises 15 residues. CDR3 bases: TGCGCCAGCAGCCGCGAGAGTTTCTCTGGAAACACCATATATTTT. Residues: CASSRESFSGNTIYF.